Listed here are 22 T cell receptor beta chains from one sample, sequenced in a study of T cell repertoires in aging, cancer and after chemotherapy. Peripheral blood genomic DNA, not sorted cells or RNA, was the template. Multiplex touch-down PCR with TRB-A/B primers amplified rearranged V-D-J TRB sequences. TCRdb independently ran MiXCR on the multiplex PCR reads; one entry per CDR3 protein. This sample has roughly 12,000 distinct CDR3 sequences, with about 29% found just once. Material for sequencing was blood. These receptors were collected from a human donor with a blood cancer.

The chain couples TRBV24-1 to TRBJ2-5; weak D call: TRBD1 (6 bases). V lost 3 bases and J lost 3, with 7 bases in between. This CDR3 region has 13 residues. Germline CDR1 KGHDR, CDR2 SFDVKD. In DNA form, the CDR3 reads TGTGCCACCAGTGATGGGGGCGAAGAGACCCAGTACTTC. Translating it yields CATSDGGEETQYF.

This clonotype came up a few times. This chain links TRBV5-1 with TRBJ2-7; 7 bases match TRBD2. CDR3 length: 13 residues. V dropped 0 bases and J dropped 6; count of bases not matched to a gene: 3. In germline, CDR1 is SGHRS, CDR2 YFSETQ. CDR3 nucleotides: TGCGCCAGCAGCTTGGGGGCGGGAGCCGAGCAGTACGTC. The encoded protein is CASSLGAGAEQYV.

This clonotype was observed a handful of times. The chain has TRBV5-4 and TRBJ2-5, with 14 bases matching TRBD2. V was clipped by 0 bases and J by 7 bases; unmatched bases: 5. This CDR3 has 16 amino acids. Germline V lookup: CDR1 SGHNT, CDR2 YYREEE (reference sequence). Written as DNA, the CDR3 is TGTGCCAGCAGCTTGGGACTAGCGGGGGGGCCTCGGACCCAGTACTTC. Translation gives CASSLGLAGGPRTQYF.

This clonotype appeared a few times. This chain links TRBV5-6 with TRBJ1-1, with D possibly matching TRBD1 (5 bases). This CDR3 region has 14 residues. V lost 1 base to trimming and J lost 5 bases, with 12 bases between them. Germline lookup yields CDR1 SGHDT and CDR2 YYEEEE. The CDR3 here is CASSLLRGFTEAFF. The DNA of the CDR3 is TGTGCCAGCAGCTTGTTAAGGGGATTTACTGAAGCTTTCTTT. Based on the CDR3 plus reference TRBV5-6 and TRBJ1-1, the full variable domain is DAGVTQSPTHLIKTRGQQVTLRCSPKSGHDTVSWYQQALGQGPQFIFQYYEEEERQRGNFPDRFSGHQFPNYSSELNVNALLLGDSALYLCASSLLRGFTEAFFGQGTRLTVV.

This clonotype is a singleton in its sample. V gene TRBV5-6 combines with J gene TRBJ2-1; TRBD1 aligns across 7 bases. The CDR3 is 15 residues long. With V trimmed by 2 bases and J by 3 bases, 5 bases remained unmatched. In germline, CDR1 is SGHDT, CDR2 YYEEEE. CDR3 in DNA: TGTGCCAGCAGCTTTGACAGGGAAATCTACAATGAGCAGTTCTTC. Protein product: CASSFDREIYNEQFF. Complete variable domain (other parts from reference TRBV5-6 and TRBJ2-1): DAGVTQSPTHLIKTRGQQVTLRCSPKSGHDTVSWYQQALGQGPQFIFQYYEEEERQRGNFPDRFSGHQFPNYSSELNVNALLLGDSALYLCASSFDREIYNEQFFGPGTRLTVL.

The CDR3 DNA sequence: TGTGCCAGCATGGGGGGCGCTGGGGCCAACGTCCTGACTTTC. Amino acid sequence: CASMGGAGANVLTF. The V and J genes are TRBV27 and TRBJ2-6; tentatively, D is TRBD1 or TRBD2 (6 bases each). The germline V gene has CDR1 MNHEY and CDR2 SMNVEV (reference sequence). The CDR3 has 14 residues. Trimming removed 7 bases from V and 2 bases from J, with 9 bases in between.

The sample holds a few counts of this clonotype. The rearrangement uses TRBV10-3 and TRBJ2-2; 10 nucleotides match TRBD1. The CDR3 totals 15 residues. Germline CDR1 is ENHRY and CDR2 is SYGVKD. Trimming removed 7 bases from V and 0 bases from J; junction bases left unmatched: 2. Here the CDR3 DNA reads TGTGCCATCATGGGGACAGGGGCGAACACCGGGGAGCTGTTTTTT. Protein sequence: CAIMGTGANTGELFF.

This clonotype was found a few times. The chain links TRBV20-1 to TRBJ2-5; no firm D call. Germline values: CDR1 DFQATT, CDR2 SNEGSKA (reference sequence). This CDR3 has 12 amino acids. Trimming stripped 3 bases from V and 3 bases from J, with 8 bases between. Written as DNA, the CDR3 is TGCAGTGCTAGTACGAGAAAAGAGACCCAGTACTTC. Its protein product is CSASTRKETQYF.

The rearrangement joins TRBV4-2 to TRBJ2-1; 8 bases align to TRBD2. The CDR3 loop spans 16 amino acids. With 1 base clipped from V and 7 bases from J, the junction kept 9 bases outside the gene matches. Germline-derived CDR1 and CDR2 are LGHNA and YNFKEQ. Here the CDR3 reads CASSQVRASGLNEQFF. CDR3 DNA: TGTGCCAGCAGCCAAGTTAGGGCTAGCGGGCTAAATGAGCAGTTCTTC.

The chain joins TRBV9 to TRBJ1-1; D is unclear. V was trimmed by 3 bases and J by 5 bases, leaving 11 bases between them. The germline V gene has CDR1 SGDLS and CDR2 YYNGEE. There are 13 residues in the CDR3. CDR3 loop: CASSAVSGTEAFF. CDR3 coding DNA: TGTGCCAGCAGCGCCGTTTCCGGGACTGAAGCTTTCTTT.

A word on this clonotype: The junction departs from the called germline gene at one end, perhaps through a read error. The V call is TRBV10-3, the J call TRBJ2-5, with 7 nucleotides matching TRBD2. The CDR3 is 18 amino acids. The germline CDR1 and CDR2 sequences are ENHRY and SYGVKD. CDR3 coding DNA: TGCGCCAGCAGTGACATGGCTAGCGGCCGACTGGATAGGGAGACCCAGTACTTC. Protein sequence: CASSDMASGRLDRETQYF.

This clonotype is termed medium-sized. The chain links TRBV6-1 to TRBJ2-2, with D maybe TRBD1 (6 bases). Trimming stripped 7 bases from V and 3 bases from J, with 9 bases between. Germline V CDR1 and CDR2: MNHNS, SASEGT. The CDR3 totals 13 residues. As DNA, the CDR3 is TGTGCCAGCACCTACAGGGACACCGGGGAGCTGTTTTTT. Its translation is CASTYRDTGELFF.

This clonotype appeared a few times. The chain recombines TRBV30 with TRBJ1-1; a weak D match, TRBD1 (6 bases). The germline V gene encodes CDR1 GTSNPN and CDR2 SVGIG (reference sequence). V dropped 2 bases and J dropped 5 bases, with 12 bases sitting between them. The CDR3 length is 13 residues. DNA for the CDR3: TGTGCCTGGAGTCCTGGGGGGGCGACTGAAGCTTTCTTT. Protein: CAWSPGGATEAFF.

This clonotype is medium-sized. The J gene is TRBJ1-1, the V gene TRBV29-1; 10 nucleotides match TRBD1. Germline V gene data show CDR1 as SQVTM and CDR2 as ANQGSEA. Trimming cost V 3 bases and J 2 bases; bases outside gene matches: 6. CDR3 length equals 15 residues. The CDR3 sequence is CSVDLGTGVNTEAFF. The CDR3 nucleotides are TGCAGCGTTGACCTCGGGACAGGGGTTAACACTGAAGCTTTCTTT. The variable domain in full, with the rest retrieved from reference TRBV29-1 and TRBJ1-1, is SAVISQKPSRDICQRGTSLTIQCQVDSQVTMMFWYRQQPGQSLTLIATANQGSEATYESGFVIDKFPISRPNLTFSTLTVSNMSPEDSSIYLCSVDLGTGVNTEAFFGQGTRLTVV.

Sample share makes this clonotype medium-sized. As DNA, the CDR3 is TGTGCCAGCAGCACGGGGACTAGCGGGAGCGACCGAAATGAGCAGTTCTTC. This codes for CASSTGTSGSDRNEQFF. The V gene is TRBV5-4, the J gene TRBJ2-1; TRBD2 matches 14 bases. V lost 4 bases, J lost 7 bases, and 10 bases stayed unmatched. The CDR3 spans 17 residues. The germline CDR1 and CDR2 sequences are SGHNT and YYREEE (reference sequence).

V usage is TRBV6-5 and J usage is TRBJ2-1, with D perhaps TRBD1 (5 bases). The CDR3 covers 11 residues. Germline CDR1 is MNHEY and CDR2 is SVGAGI. V lost 6 bases to trimming and J lost 12 bases, with 12 bases between them. The CDR3 loop is CASRTGPTQFF. The DNA of the CDR3 is TGTGCCAGCAGAACAGGTCCTACGCAGTTCTTC.

This clonotype came up many times. The genes are TRBV6-4 and TRBJ2-3; 9 bases fit TRBD2. This CDR3 has 15 residues. CDR1 and CDR2 (germline): MRHNA, SNTAGT. Trimming cost V 6 bases and J 0 bases; bases outside gene matches: 4. The CDR3 nucleotides are TGTGCCAGCAGACTAGCGGGTATTAGCACAGATACGCAGTATTTT. Translation gives CASRLAGISTDTQYF.

This clonotype is categorized as medium-sized. The rearrangement links TRBV6-2 or TRBV6-3 to TRBJ2-6; 10 nucleotides match TRBD1. This CDR3 has 16 residues. Germline V gene lookup returns CDR1 MNHEY and CDR2 SVGEGT. V shed 4 bases, J shed 0 bases, and the junction held 0 bases outside the gene matches. CDR3: CASSWTGGSGANVLTF. CDR3 nucleotides: TGTGCCAGCAGTTGGACAGGGGGCTCTGGGGCCAACGTCCTGACTTTC.

This clonotype came up once. This may come from a read error, since a much larger clone is one base off. The CDR3 protein is CPTRVVGTNYGYTF. The CDR3 DNA reads as TGTCCCACACGCGTGGTAGGAACTAACTATGGCTACACCTTC. J is TRBJ1-2 and V is TRBV6-5; D ambiguous. The V gene's germline CDR1 is MNHEY and CDR2 SVGAGI. There are 14 residues in the CDR3.

The chain recombines TRBV20-1 with TRBJ2-7, with 8 bases that match TRBD1. J was trimmed by 5 bases and V by 5 bases; bases with no gene match: 2. The CDR3 has 11 residues. In germline, CDR1 is DFQATT, CDR2 SNEGSKA (reference sequence). The CDR3 sequence: CSAQQGDEQYV. In DNA form, the CDR3 reads TGCAGTGCTCAACAGGGGGACGAGCAGTACGTC.

This clonotype was counted between two and nine times. V gene TRBV6-5 combines with J gene TRBJ1-3, with 10 positions matching TRBD1. The CDR3 has 16 amino acids. The junction had 10 bases not matched to a gene; V was cut back by 8 bases and J by 3 bases. Germline V gives CDR1 MNHEY, CDR2 SVGAGI. CDR3 protein: CASCPRTGGFGNTIYF. In nucleotides, the CDR3 is TGTGCCAGCTGCCCCAGGACAGGGGGATTTGGAAACACCATATATTTT.

J is TRBJ2-5 and V is TRBV5-1; D is tentatively TRBD1 or TRBD2 (5 bases each). Germline-derived CDR1 and CDR2 are SGHRS and YFSETQ. The length of the CDR3 is 15 residues. V lost 0 bases to trimming and J lost 9 bases, with 18 bases between them. CDR3 DNA sequence: TGCGCCAGCAGCTTGGAATCAGGGAGTCTATCGGCCCAGTACTTC. Translated, it gives CASSLESGSLSAQYF. Together with reference TRBV5-1 and TRBJ2-5, the CDR3 gives the full variable domain: KAGVTQTPRYLIKTRGQQVTLSCSPISGHRSVSWYQQTPGQGLQFLFEYFSETQRNKGNFPGRFSGRQFSNSRSEMNVSTLELGDSALYLCASSLESGSLSAQYFGPGTRLLVL.